The subject of this entry is one T cell receptor (beta chain). V was pared by 2 bases and J by 5 bases, with 12 bases between. CDR3 length equals 14 residues. The germline V gene encodes CDR1 MNHEY and CDR2 SVGEGT. Libraries were prepared by immunoSEQ multiplex PCR; TCRdb keeps only in-frame clonotypes and omits some of them. The sample contains about 240,000 clones, 75% to 85% of which appear only once. The source of the sample is a study of blood T cell repertoires in COVID-19. About the research overall: Material from acute and convalescent COVID-19 was sourced from the United States, Italy and Spain. T cells, B-cell-depleted T cells, or PBMCs provided the cDNA or gDNA that served as material.

Material: peripheral blood. The TCR sequence derives from a woman in her seventies with acute or convalescent COVID-19. The chain combines TRBV6-2 or TRBV6-3 with TRBJ2-5; D gene uncertain. CDR3 coding DNA: TGTGCCAGCAGTTACCTTTTGATAGCTGAGACCCAGTACTTC. Its protein product is CASSYLLIAETQYF.